This note documents a single T cell receptor (beta chain) sequence. What it binds is not known. Using immunoSEQ multiplex PCR, the repertoire was profiled, and TCRdb retains in-frame clones only, with some absent. This repertoire shows around 2.5 million clones, 90% to 95% found once; its top ten account for approximately 0.35%. Every one of the donors was a Caucasian adult that lived in Nashville, Tennessee. These data are taken from a study of shared clonotypes between healthy human individuals. V trimming: 4 bases; J trimming: 10 bases; junction bases outside the gene matches: 16. Germline V CDR1 and CDR2: MDHEN, SYDVKM. The CDR3 has 16 amino acids. The study, taken as a whole, reports: What rarefaction showed was incomplete sorted-subset sequencing despite large depth. Relative to memory subsets, naive subsets generally showed larger estimated richness. Non-shared clonotypes had lower generation probabilities than clonotypes shared by all four sorted-subset donors.

The specimen sequenced was naive CD4+ T cells from PBMCs. Subset: CD45RA+ positively selected. The genes are TRBV28 and TRBJ2-1, with TRBD2 matching over 7 bases. The source is a young man in good health. Some clones in this sample may be carry-over from other donors' samples. Here the CDR3 DNA reads TGTGCCAGCAGTTCAAGGTTGGGAGGGAGACTGGCCGAGCAGTTCTTC. Amino acid sequence: CASSSRLGGRLAEQFF.